This T cell receptor (beta chain) was identified during a study of identical twins. Template switching created a universal primer site, and the cDNA included unique molecular identifiers. TCRdb re-analysed the 5' RACE reads in MiXCR, keeping a single row per CDR3 protein. The data hold around 470,000 distinct CDR3 sequences, with 14% observed a single time. The V end lost 4 bases, the J end lost 1 base, and 12 bases lay between the germline ends. The germline V gene encodes CDR1 ENHRY and CDR2 SYGVKD. This CDR3 contains 15 residues. Notes on this clonotype: Its antigen remains unknown.

Study-wide results and caveats: Findings depended on cross-sectional statistics rather than tracking the same donors. The more abundant beta clonotypes in cord blood had fewer insertions, and memory repertoires did not show this.

This sample also belongs to another study, concerning yellow fever vaccine responses in identical twins.

The receptor's source is a woman in her late teens or twenties in good health. Sequenced sample: CD4+ T cells sorted from blood. The chain employs TRBV10-3 and TRBJ2-3; D is unclear. The CDR3 sequence: CAISGPGKGTDTQYF. The CDR3 DNA reads as TGTGCCATCAGTGGTCCGGGCAAGGGCACAGATACGCAGTATTTT.